This T cell receptor (beta chain) was profiled in a study of blood T cell repertoires in COVID-19. Study as a whole: Samples taken during acute and convalescent COVID-19 were collected in the United States, Italy and Spain.

J gave up 1 base and V 5 bases, and 5 bases lay outside the gene matches. Germline lookup yields CDR1 SGHNT and CDR2 YYREEE (reference sequence). The CDR3 length is 14 residues. As originally analysed: Reference gene primer amplification gave estimated nucleated cell counts. The table came from immunoSEQ multiplex PCR; TCRdb's copy has only in-frame clones and leaves some out. V, J and clone size are taken as reported in that table, and D and trimming were inferred from the DNA itself. The sample has fewer than 150,000 clones, 70% to 80% seen once. This receptor was identified in a man between 60 and 75 years old who had recovered from COVID-19. The V gene is TRBV5-4, the J gene TRBJ1-1; TRBD1 aligns across 7 bases. Specimen: peripheral blood. CDR3 in amino acids: CASRPGTANTEAFF. The CDR3, as DNA: TGTGCCAGCAGACCCGGGACAGCGAACACTGAAGCTTTCTTT.